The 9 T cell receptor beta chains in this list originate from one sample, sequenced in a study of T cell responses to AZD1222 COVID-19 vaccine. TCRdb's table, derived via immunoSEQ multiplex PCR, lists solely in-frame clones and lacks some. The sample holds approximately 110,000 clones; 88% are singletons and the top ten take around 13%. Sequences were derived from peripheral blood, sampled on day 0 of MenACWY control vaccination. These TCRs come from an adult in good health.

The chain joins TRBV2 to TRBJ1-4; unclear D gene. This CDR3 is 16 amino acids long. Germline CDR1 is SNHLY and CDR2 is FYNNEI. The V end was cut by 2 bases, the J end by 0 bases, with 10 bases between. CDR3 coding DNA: TGTGCCAGCAGTGAATACCAACGGGCAACTAATGAAAAACTGTTTTTT. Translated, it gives CASSEYQRATNEKLFF.

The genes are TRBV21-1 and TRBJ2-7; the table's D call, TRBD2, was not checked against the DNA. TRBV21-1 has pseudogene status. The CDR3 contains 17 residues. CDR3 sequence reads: CASSKVARVGDTYEQYF. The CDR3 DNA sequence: TGTGCCAGCAGCAAAGTTGCCCGAGTTGGTGATACCTACGAGCAGTACTTC.

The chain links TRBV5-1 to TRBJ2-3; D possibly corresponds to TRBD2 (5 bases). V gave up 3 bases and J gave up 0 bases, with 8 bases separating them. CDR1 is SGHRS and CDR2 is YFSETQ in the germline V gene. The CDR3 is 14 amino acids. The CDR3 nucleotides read TGCGCCAGCAGCTCGAGGACTAGCACAGATACGCAGTATTTT. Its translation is CASSSRTSTDTQYF.

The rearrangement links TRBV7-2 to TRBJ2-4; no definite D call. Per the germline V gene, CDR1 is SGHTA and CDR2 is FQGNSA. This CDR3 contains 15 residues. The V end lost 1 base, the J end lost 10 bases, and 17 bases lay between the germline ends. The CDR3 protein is CASSLVVNFQGIQYF. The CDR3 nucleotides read TGTGCCAGCAGCTTAGTCGTAAACTTTCAAGGGATTCAGTACTTC.

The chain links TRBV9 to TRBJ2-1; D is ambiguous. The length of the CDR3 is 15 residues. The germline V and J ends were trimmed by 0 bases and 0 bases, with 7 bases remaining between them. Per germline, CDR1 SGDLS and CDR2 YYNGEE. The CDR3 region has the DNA TGTGCCAGCAGCGTAGAACAGACCTCCTACAATGAGCAGTTCTTC. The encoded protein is CASSVEQTSYNEQFF.

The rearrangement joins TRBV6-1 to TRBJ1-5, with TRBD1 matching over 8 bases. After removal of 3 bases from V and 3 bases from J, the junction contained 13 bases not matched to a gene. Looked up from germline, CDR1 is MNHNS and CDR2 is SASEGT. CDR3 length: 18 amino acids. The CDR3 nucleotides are TGTGCCAGCAGTGAGCGGGGCCCAGGACAGGGAAACAATCAGCCCCAGCATTTT. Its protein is CASSERGPGQGNNQPQHF.

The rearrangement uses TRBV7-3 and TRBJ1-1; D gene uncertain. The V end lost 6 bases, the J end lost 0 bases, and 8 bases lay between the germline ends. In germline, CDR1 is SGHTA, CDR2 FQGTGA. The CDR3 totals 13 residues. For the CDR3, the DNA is TGTGCCAGCAGTTGGACTCTGAACACTGAAGCTTTCTTT. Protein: CASSWTLNTEAFF.

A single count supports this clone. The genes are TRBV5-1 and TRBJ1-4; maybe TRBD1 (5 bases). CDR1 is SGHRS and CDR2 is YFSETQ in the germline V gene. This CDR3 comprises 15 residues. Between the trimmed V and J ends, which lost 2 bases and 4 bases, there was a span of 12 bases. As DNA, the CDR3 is TGCGCCAGCAGCTTCAGGGTTACTGGTAATGAAAAACTGTTTTTT. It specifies CASSFRVTGNEKLFF.

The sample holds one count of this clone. The CDR3 DNA reads TGTGCCAGCAGCTTAGGAGGACAGGGCAGGAAGTTCTTC. Protein sequence: CASSLGGQGRKFF. The chain carries TRBV7-2 and TRBJ2-1; 8 bases line up with TRBD1. The V segment lost 1 base and the J segment 14 bases; nucleotides outside the gene matches: 7. The CDR3 consists of 13 residues. Germline V gives CDR1 SGHTA, CDR2 FQGNSA.